Sequencing of this T cell receptor (beta chain) was carried out in a study of blood T cell repertoires in COVID-19. Looking at the study overall: Acute and convalescent COVID-19 specimens originated in the United States, Italy and Spain. The cDNA or gDNA used as material had been derived from T cells, B-cell-depleted T cells, or PBMCs.

The V and J ends lost 5 bases and 3 bases, in that order; junction bases with no gene match: 3. The CDR3 is 14 residues long. Germline V gene data show CDR1 as SEHNR and CDR2 as FQNEAQ (reference sequence). Per the original data handling: Nucleated cell counts were estimated from reference gene primer amplification. Method: immunoSEQ multiplex PCR; TCRdb's copy keeps in-frame clones and lacks some. V, J and clone size were drawn from that table, and D and trimming were deduced from the DNA. The sample lists over 150,000 clones, roughly 80% occurring once. This chain uses TRBV7-9 with TRBJ1-1, with TRBD1 matching over 10 bases. The sequencing sample was made of peripheral blood. The clonotype was recovered from a man aged 60-69 years with acute or convalescent COVID-19. The CDR3 loop is CASSTGQGDTEAFF. Here the CDR3 DNA reads TGTGCCAGCAGCACCGGACAGGGGGACACTGAAGCTTTCTTT.